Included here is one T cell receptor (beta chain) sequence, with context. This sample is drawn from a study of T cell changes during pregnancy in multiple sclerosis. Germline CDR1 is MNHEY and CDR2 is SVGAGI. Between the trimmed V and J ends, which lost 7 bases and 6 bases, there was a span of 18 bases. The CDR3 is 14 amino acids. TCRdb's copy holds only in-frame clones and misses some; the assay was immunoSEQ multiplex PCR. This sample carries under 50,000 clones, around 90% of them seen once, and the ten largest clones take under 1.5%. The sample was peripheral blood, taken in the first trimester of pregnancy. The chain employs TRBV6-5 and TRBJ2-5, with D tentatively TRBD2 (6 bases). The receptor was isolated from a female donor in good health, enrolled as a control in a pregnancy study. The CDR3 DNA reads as TGTGCCAGCACCAGGGTGGTCGGGGGACAGACCCAGTACTTC. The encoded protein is CASTRVVGGQTQYF.